This T cell receptor (beta chain) comes out of a study of T cell responses to AZD1222 COVID-19 vaccine. Study-level findings and limits: Females outnumbered males among donors, who were mostly white British; clonal diversity was possibly underestimated. AZD1222 recipients seropositive at baseline numbered only 5 or 6.

This CDR3 contains 13 residues. Germline CDR1 reads SGHRS; CDR2 reads YFSETQ. Trimming stripped 0 bases from V and 4 bases from J, with 4 bases between. Assay: immunoSEQ multiplex PCR; the TCRdb copy retains only in-frame clones and omits some. The sample lists approximately 140,000 clones, 90% occurring once. This clone was seen a handful of times. Its antigen remains unknown. This clonotype originated in an adult who received the AZD1222 COVID-19 vaccine. The sequencing here drew on peripheral blood, taken 28 days after the second AZD1222 dose. The chain employs TRBV5-1 and TRBJ2-2; unclear D gene. The CDR3 reads CASSLEGTGELFF. Here the CDR3 DNA reads TGCGCCAGCAGCTTGGAAGGCACCGGGGAGCTGTTTTTT.